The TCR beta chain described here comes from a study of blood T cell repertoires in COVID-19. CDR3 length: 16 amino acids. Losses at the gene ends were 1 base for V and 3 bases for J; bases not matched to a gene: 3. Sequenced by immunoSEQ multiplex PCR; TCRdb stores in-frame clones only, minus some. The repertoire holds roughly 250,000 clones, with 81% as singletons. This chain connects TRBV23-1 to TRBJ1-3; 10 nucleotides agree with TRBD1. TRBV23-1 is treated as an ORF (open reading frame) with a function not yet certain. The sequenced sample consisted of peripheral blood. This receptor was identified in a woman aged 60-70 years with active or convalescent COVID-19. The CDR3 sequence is CASSQLTGGCGNTIYF. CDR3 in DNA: TGCGCCAGCAGTCAATTGACAGGGGGCTGTGGAAACACCATATATTTT.